The clone carrying this TCR beta chain was observed a few times. The final CDR3 position lacks the conserved phenylalanine or tryptophan, pointing to a likely read error. Nobody among the patients had been given any treatment before thyroid surgery. This specimen belongs to a study of metastatic and nonmetastatic thyroid tumors. TCRdb re-called the PCR reads with MiXCR. The table has under 100,000 clones, roughly 8.6% seen once. The CDR3 spans 18 residues. V was shortened by 2 bases and J by 0 bases, with 17 bases between the two germline ends. CDR1 is MNHEY and CDR2 is SVGAGI in the germline V gene. The chain couples TRBV6-5 to TRBJ1-5; D unclear. The sample consisted of blood. The origin of this receptor is a female donor with papillary thyroid cancer or a benign thyroid nodule (not recorded which). Some clones in this sample may be carry-over from other donors' samples. CDR3 coding DNA: TGTGCCAGCAGTTACCGTACCCCGGGTGGCTATAGCAATCAGCCCCAGCATTCT. Translating it yields CASSYRTPGGYSNQPQHS.